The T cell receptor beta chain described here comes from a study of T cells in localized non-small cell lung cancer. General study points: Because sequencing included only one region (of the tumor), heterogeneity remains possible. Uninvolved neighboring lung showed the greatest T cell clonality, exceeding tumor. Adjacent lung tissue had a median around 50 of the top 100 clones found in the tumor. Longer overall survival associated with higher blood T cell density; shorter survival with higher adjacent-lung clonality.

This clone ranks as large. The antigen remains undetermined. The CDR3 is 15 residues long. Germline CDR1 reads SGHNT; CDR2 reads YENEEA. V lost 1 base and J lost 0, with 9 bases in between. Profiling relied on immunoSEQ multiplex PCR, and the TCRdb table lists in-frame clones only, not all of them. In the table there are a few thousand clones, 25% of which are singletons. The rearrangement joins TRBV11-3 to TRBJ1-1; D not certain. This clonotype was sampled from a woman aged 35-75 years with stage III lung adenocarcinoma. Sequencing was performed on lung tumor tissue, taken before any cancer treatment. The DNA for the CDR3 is TGTGCCAGCAGCTTAGTTTGGCGGATGAACACTGAAGCTTTCTTT. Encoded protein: CASSLVWRMNTEAFF. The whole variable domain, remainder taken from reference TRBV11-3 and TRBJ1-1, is EAGVVQSPRYKIIEKKQPVAFWCNPISGHNTLYWYLQNLGQGPELLIRYENEEAVDDSQLPKDRFSAERLKGVDSTLKIQPAELGDSAVYLCASSLVWRMNTEAFFGQGTRLTVV.